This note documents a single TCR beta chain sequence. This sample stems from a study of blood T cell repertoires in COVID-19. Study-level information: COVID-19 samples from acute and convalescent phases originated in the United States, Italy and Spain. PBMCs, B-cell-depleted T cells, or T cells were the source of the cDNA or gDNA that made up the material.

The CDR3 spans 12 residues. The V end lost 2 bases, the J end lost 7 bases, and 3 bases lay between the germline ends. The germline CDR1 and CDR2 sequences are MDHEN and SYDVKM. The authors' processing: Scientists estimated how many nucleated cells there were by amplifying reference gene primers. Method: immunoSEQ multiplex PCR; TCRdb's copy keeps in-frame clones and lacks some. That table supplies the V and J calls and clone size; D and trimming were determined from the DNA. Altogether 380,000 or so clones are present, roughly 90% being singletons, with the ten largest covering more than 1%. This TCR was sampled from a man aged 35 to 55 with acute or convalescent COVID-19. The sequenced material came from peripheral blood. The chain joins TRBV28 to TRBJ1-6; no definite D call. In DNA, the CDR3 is TGTGCCAGCAGTTTACAAAATTCACCCCTCCACTTT. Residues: CASSLQNSPLHF.